What follows are 17 T cell receptor beta chains derived from one specimen sequenced in a study of somatic mutations in cytotoxic T cells in rheumatoid arthritis. The method was immunoSEQ multiplex PCR; TCRdb's version includes in-frame clones alone and lacks a portion of them. The profile shows around 16,000 clones, 79% of them singletons. The sequencing input was CD8+ T cells sorted from blood. Every receptor here comes from an adult with rheumatoid arthritis.

This chain uses TRBV4-3 with TRBJ2-5, with 10 bases aligning to TRBD1. The J call may be mistaken, given a closer DNA end match to TRBJ2-7. Germline lookup yields CDR1 LGHNA and CDR2 YSLEER. This CDR3 region has 16 residues. CDR3 protein: CASSPSGTGETYEQYF. The CDR3 nucleotides are TGCGCCAGCAGCCCTTCTGGGACAGGGGAAACCTACGAGCAGTACTTC.

V gene TRBV6-1 combines with J gene TRBJ2-7; TRBD2 is a possible D gene (5 bases). The CDR3 length is 15 residues. CDR1 MNHNS and CDR2 SASEGT come from the germline V gene. V lost 4 bases to trimming and J lost 0 bases, with 13 bases between them. Here the CDR3 reads CASSASGGSSYEQYF. CDR3 coding DNA: TGTGCCAGCAGTGCCAGCGGTGGGAGCTCCTACGAGCAGTACTTC.

The rearrangement uses TRBV19 and TRBJ1-1, with a weak D call TRBD1 (5 bases). This CDR3 contains 12 residues. CDR1 and CDR2 from the germline V gene are LNHDA and SQIVND (reference sequence). V lost 6 bases and J lost 5, with 10 bases in between. The chain's CDR3 is CASSLGRTEAFF. The CDR3 region has the DNA TGTGCCAGTAGCTTGGGGCGGACTGAAGCTTTCTTT.

V is TRBV25-1 and J is TRBJ1-1; D is undetermined. CDR1 and CDR2 (germline): MGHDK, SYGVNS. The V end lost 4 bases, the J end lost 8 bases, and 11 bases lay between the germline ends. The CDR3 spans 12 residues. CDR3 coding DNA: TGTGCCAGCAGTGCAGGCCTGGGGGAAGCTTTCTTT. Its protein product is CASSAGLGEAFF. The variable domain in full, completed from reference TRBV25-1 and TRBJ1-1, reads EADIYQTPRYLVIGTGKKITLECSQTMGHDKMYWYQQDPGMELHLIHYSYGVNSTEKGDLSSESTVSRIRTEHFPLTLESARPSHTSQYLCASSAGLGEAFFGQGTRLTVV.

The chain uses TRBV5-1 and TRBJ2-7, with 7 bases matching TRBD2. Germline V gene lookup returns CDR1 SGHRS and CDR2 YFSETQ. V was clipped by 6 bases and J by 3 bases; unmatched bases: 12. The CDR3 runs to 15 residues. The CDR3 region is CASNADLAGVYEQYF. CDR3 sequence (DNA): TGCGCCAGCAATGCGGACCTTGCGGGAGTCTACGAGCAGTACTTC. The full variable domain, in which reference TRBV5-1 and TRBJ2-7 provide the parts outside the CDR3, is KAGVTQTPRYLIKTRGQQVTLSCSPISGHRSVSWYQQTPGQGLQFLFEYFSETQRNKGNFPGRFSGRQFSNSRSEMNVSTLELGDSALYLCASNADLAGVYEQYFGPGTRLTVT.

The genes are TRBV5-5 and TRBJ1-2, with D perhaps TRBD1 (5 bases). The CDR3 runs 14 residues. Germline CDR1 is SGHKS and CDR2 is YYEKEE (reference sequence). The V end lost 0 bases, the J end lost 2 bases, and 8 bases lay between the germline ends. The CDR3 region is CASSLGQGNYGYTF. CDR3 DNA sequence: TGTGCCAGCAGCTTGGGCCAGGGAAACTATGGCTACACCTTC.

The V gene is TRBV28, the J gene TRBJ2-6; D gene unclear. V was pared by 7 bases and J by 1 base, with 5 bases between. The V gene's germline CDR1 is MDHEN and CDR2 SYDVKM. The CDR3 length is 13 residues. The CDR3 loop reads CASTPSGANVLTF. The CDR3 nucleotides are TGTGCCAGCACACCGTCTGGGGCCAACGTCCTGACTTTC.

J is TRBJ2-7 and V is TRBV7-8; 7 nucleotides agree with TRBD1. This CDR3 contains 14 residues. V shed 1 base, J shed 0 bases, and the junction held 0 bases outside the gene matches. Germline V CDR1 and CDR2: SGHVS, FQNEAQ. The CDR3 sequence is CASSLGTGSYEQYF. The DNA for the CDR3 is TGTGCCAGCAGCTTAGGGACAGGCTCCTACGAGCAGTACTTC.

This clone has a handful of counts. The chain carries TRBV14 and TRBJ1-1; D might be TRBD1 (5 bases). Germline-derived CDR1 and CDR2 are SGHDN and FVKESK. This CDR3 has 13 residues. The V gene lost 3 bases and the J gene lost 12 bases, with 17 bases spanning the gap. CDR3 DNA sequence: TGTGCCAGCAGCCAGATCGTGTGGGGGGAAACTTTCTTT. Amino acids: CASSQIVWGETFF.

The chain employs TRBV30 and TRBJ1-1; D is ambiguous. V dropped 0 bases and J dropped 2 bases, with 10 bases sitting between them. The CDR3 runs to 14 residues. Germline V gives CDR1 GTSNPN, CDR2 SVGIG (reference sequence). DNA for the CDR3: TGTGCCTGGAGTGTACTCGGGGTTAACACTGAAGCTTTCTTT. Protein: CAWSVLGVNTEAFF.

The V and J genes are TRBV13 and TRBJ1-4; 10 nucleotides align to TRBD1. The CDR3 length is 15 residues. Germline V gene data show CDR1 as PRHDT and CDR2 as FYEKMQ (reference sequence). Unmatched junction bases numbered 8, after V lost 5 bases and J lost 8 bases. CDR3 amino acids: CASSPPDRGLEKLFF. In DNA, the CDR3 is TGTGCCAGCAGCCCCCCAGACAGGGGGCTCGAAAAACTGTTTTTT. Full variable domain (outside the CDR3, taken from reference TRBV13 and TRBJ1-4): AAGVIQSPRHLIKEKRETATLKCYPIPRHDTVYWYQQGPGQDPQFLISFYEKMQSDKGSIPDRFSAQQFSDYHSELNMSSLELGDSALYFCASSPPDRGLEKLFFGSGTQLSVL.

V gene TRBV12-5 combines with J gene TRBJ2-5; possible D gene TRBD2, 6 bases. The CDR3 runs 18 residues. Trimming shortened V by 5 bases and J by 1 base, and 23 bases separated the two germline ends. The germline V gene encodes CDR1 LGHNT and CDR2 FRNRAP. This CDR3 reads CASGSPETLLAIQETQYF. CDR3 coding DNA: TGTGCTAGTGGTAGCCCCGAGACCCTTCTAGCGATCCAAGAGACCCAGTACTTC.

The V call is TRBV9, the J call TRBJ2-5; the match to TRBD2 covers 8 bases. CDR3 length: 15 amino acids. Trimming cost V 2 bases and J 2 bases; bases outside gene matches: 5. Germline loops: CDR1 SGDLS, CDR2 YYNGEE. The CDR3 sequence is CASSVGGLDQETQYF. CDR3 nucleotides: TGTGCCAGCAGCGTCGGGGGACTAGATCAAGAGACCCAGTACTTC.

The chain couples TRBV5-1 to TRBJ2-1; 7 nucleotides match TRBD2. CDR1 SGHRS and CDR2 YFSETQ come from the germline V gene. V was pared by 7 bases and J by 5 bases, with 15 bases of the junction left unmatched. This CDR3 is 16 amino acids long. The CDR3 is CASGGGNVTDDNEQFF. In DNA, the CDR3 is TGCGCCAGCGGGGGGGGAAACGTCACGGACGACAATGAGCAGTTCTTC.

The V call is TRBV4-1, the J call TRBJ2-5; tentatively, D is TRBD2 (6 bases). The CDR3 sequence is 14 residues long. Per the germline V gene, CDR1 is MGHRA and CDR2 is YSYEKL. V was clipped by 1 base and J by 5 bases, with 11 bases between them. The CDR3 reads CASSQVAGSETQYF. The CDR3 DNA sequence: TGCGCCAGCAGCCAAGTTGCGGGGTCGGAGACCCAGTACTTC.

The V gene is TRBV18, the J gene TRBJ1-2; the D is unclear. The CDR3 has 16 amino acids. The germline CDR1 and CDR2 sequences are KGHSH and LQKENI. Trimming cost V 2 bases and J 8 bases, with 21 bases left between them. CDR3 sequence reads: CASSPNPPALPRGYTF. The CDR3 DNA reads as TGTGCCAGCTCACCAAATCCGCCGGCATTGCCCCGAGGCTACACCTTC.

The V and J genes are TRBV7-8 and TRBJ2-3, with 8 positions matching TRBD2. The CDR3 has 18 amino acids. Germline CDR1 reads SGHVS; CDR2 reads FQNEAQ. The J segment lost 2 bases and the V segment lost 2 bases, leaving 12 bases of the junction unmatched. Here the CDR3 reads CASSLRFRGREVTDTQYF. In DNA form, the CDR3 reads TGTGCCAGCAGCTTAAGGTTCCGGGGGCGGGAGGTCACAGATACGCAGTATTTT.